The 16 T cell receptor beta chains reported below all come from one sample, sequenced in a study of cytomegalovirus exposure and HLA in healthy donors (dated by TCRdb to between 2016 and 2019). The library was produced with the immunoSEQ multiplex PCR assay. For the multiplex PCR, a mixture combining 60 forward primers for TCR Vbeta segments and 13 reverse primers for TCR Jbeta segments was used. TCRdb mirrors the immuneACCESS table, restricted to in-frame sequences. Some clones are absent from its copies; in checked studies, under half trace to an unresolved V gene, and the reason for the others is unknown. This sample lists approximately 170,000 clones; around 68% were detected once. The ten largest clonotypes hold roughly 1.4% of the sample. Source material: PBMCs. Receptor source: a man in his forties or fifties in good health and CMV-seronegative.

This clone was found once. The V gene is TRBV9, the J gene TRBJ1-4, with 8 bases identical to TRBD1. This CDR3 comprises 15 residues. The germline gives CDR1 SGDLS, CDR2 YYNGEE. Trimming took 2 bases from V and 4 from J; bases not matched to a gene: 4. The CDR3 sequence: CASSVQGAYNEKLFF. The CDR3 nucleotides are TGTGCCAGCAGCGTCCAGGGGGCCTATAATGAAAAACTGTTTTTT.

This chain uses TRBV7-6 with TRBJ2-1; 12 bases align to TRBD2. The CDR3 totals 17 residues. Germline-derived CDR1 and CDR2 are SGHVS and FNYEAQ. The J segment lost 7 bases and the V segment lost 2 bases, leaving 9 bases of the junction unmatched. CDR3 protein: CASSLKAPSGGANEQFF. DNA for the CDR3: TGTGCCAGCAGCTTAAAAGCCCCTAGCGGGGGGGCGAATGAGCAGTTCTTC.

The chain is built from TRBV5-1 and TRBJ2-2, with 7 nucleotides matching TRBD2. The CDR3 loop spans 17 amino acids. CDR1 and CDR2 (germline): SGHRS, YFSETQ. The ends lost 1 base at V and 4 bases at J; junction bases unmatched: 10. CDR3 in amino acids: CASSLRGAGMVTGELFF. CDR3 in DNA: TGCGCCAGCAGCTTGAGGGGAGCGGGGATGGTCACCGGGGAGCTGTTTTTT.

The V gene is TRBV5-4, the J gene TRBJ2-1, with TRBD2 matching 7 bases. Trimming removed 1 base from V and 3 bases from J; junction bases left unmatched: 4. Germline V gene data show CDR1 as SGHNT and CDR2 as YYREEE (reference sequence). CDR3 length: 15 residues. CDR3 nucleotides: TGTGCCAGCAGCTTGAGCGGGGCGGACTACAATGAGCAGTTCTTC. As protein: CASSLSGADYNEQFF.

This chain uses TRBV10-3 with TRBJ1-6, with TRBD1 identical over 8 bases. This CDR3 region has 16 residues. Trimming at V came to 6 bases and at J to 5 bases, leaving 9 bases not matched to a gene. Germline CDR1 and CDR2: ENHRY and SYGVKD. CDR3: CAISTHGQGNNSPLHF. CDR3 nucleotide sequence: TGTGCCATCAGCACCCATGGACAGGGTAATAATTCACCCCTCCACTTT.

The chain combines TRBV4-3 with TRBJ1-1; D ambiguous. CDR3 size: 15 residues. Trimming cost V 5 bases and J 4 bases, with 17 bases left between them. Germline V gene lookup returns CDR1 LGHNA and CDR2 YSLEER. CDR3 coding DNA: TGCGCCAGCAGCGCGAGACACGGATCCCGCACTGAAGCTTTCTTT. It translates to CASSARHGSRTEAFF.

The V gene is TRBV28, the J gene TRBJ1-2, with D possibly being TRBD1 (5 bases). In germline, CDR1 is MDHEN, CDR2 SYDVKM. This CDR3 is 12 amino acids long. The germline V and J ends were trimmed by 5 bases and 8 bases, with 12 bases remaining between them. The CDR3 bases are TGTGCCAGCAGTCTCAGGGTGCGGGGCTACACCTTC. As protein: CASSLRVRGYTF.

Written as DNA, the CDR3 is TGCGCCAGCAGCCAAGTCTATTCAGGGGGTGGAAACACCATATATTTT. As protein: CASSQVYSGGGNTIYF. The genes are TRBV4-3 and TRBJ1-3; TRBD1 matches at 7 bases. Germline CDR1 and CDR2: LGHNA and YSLEER. V was pared by 1 base and J by 3 bases, with 6 bases of the junction left unmatched. This CDR3 contains 16 residues.

The sample holds a few counts of this clone. The rearrangement joins TRBV15 to TRBJ2-1; D is ambiguous. This CDR3 has 13 amino acids. Looked up from germline, CDR1 is LNHNV and CDR2 is YYDKDF (reference sequence). The V gene lost 0 bases and the J gene lost 9 bases, with 9 bases spanning the gap. The CDR3 protein is CATSRDPSGEQFF. CDR3 DNA: TGTGCCACCAGCAGAGACCCCTCGGGTGAGCAGTTCTTC.

The V gene is TRBV5-4, the J gene TRBJ2-7, with 8 bases identical to TRBD2. The CDR3 is 15 amino acids. J was trimmed by 5 bases and V by 4 bases; bases with no gene match: 11. Germline assignment: CDR1 SGHNT and CDR2 YYREEE (reference sequence). CDR3 sequence reads: CASSPRAGGLDEQYF. In nucleotides, the CDR3 is TGTGCCAGCAGCCCGAGGGCGGGGGGCCTAGACGAGCAGTACTTC.

The chain carries TRBV5-1 and TRBJ2-5; D unresolved. Germline lookup yields CDR1 SGHRS and CDR2 YFSETQ. V was trimmed by 1 base and J by 0 bases, leaving 4 bases between them. The CDR3 sequence is 13 residues long. Here the CDR3 reads CASSLPDQETQYF. The CDR3 bases are TGCGCCAGCAGCTTGCCAGACCAAGAGACCCAGTACTTC.

The chain uses TRBV5-1 and TRBJ2-1, with D perhaps matching TRBD1 (5 bases). The CDR3 consists of 14 residues. The V end was cut by 1 base, the J end by 8 bases, with 13 bases between. Germline V CDR1 and CDR2: SGHRS, YFSETQ. CDR3 nucleotides: TGCGCCAGCAGCTTGTGGACACTTAACGATGAGCAGTTCTTC. Protein sequence: CASSLWTLNDEQFF.

V is TRBV5-6 and J is TRBJ2-7; 9 nucleotides line up with TRBD1. Looked up from germline, CDR1 is SGHDT and CDR2 is YYEEEE. This CDR3 has 16 residues. V lost 4 bases to trimming and J lost 5 bases; unmatched junction nucleotides: 13. The CDR3 nucleotides are TGTGCCAGCAGCCCTAACCCCGGACAGGGGCGGGACGAGCAGTACTTC. Amino acid sequence: CASSPNPGQGRDEQYF.

The V call is TRBV7-9, the J call TRBJ2-7, with D tentatively TRBD2 (5 bases). The CDR3 runs to 15 residues. Germline CDR1 SEHNR, CDR2 FQNEAQ (reference sequence). V was pared by 5 bases and J by 2 bases, with 16 bases between. The CDR3, as DNA: TGTGCCAGCAGCCTCGGCGCTAGCCAAACCTACGAGCAGTACTTC. Translated: CASSLGASQTYEQYF. The whole variable domain, filled in from reference TRBV7-9 and TRBJ2-7, reads DTGVSQNPRHKITKRGQNVTFRCDPISEHNRLYWYRQTLGQGPEFLTYFQNEAQLEKSRLLSDRFSAERPKGSFSTLEIQRTEQGDSAMYLCASSLGASQTYEQYFGPGTRLTVT.

The chain combines TRBV5-1 with TRBJ1-1; D remains ambiguous. The V gene's germline CDR1 is SGHRS and CDR2 YFSETQ. The CDR3 contains 16 residues. V lost 4 bases and J lost 0, with 16 bases in between. The CDR3 bases are TGCGCCAGCAGCCCGACTCTAAACGACGTGAACACTGAAGCTTTCTTT. Protein sequence: CASSPTLNDVNTEAFF.

V gene TRBV4-1 combines with J gene TRBJ2-2; 11 bases map to TRBD1. Trimming took 6 bases from V and 7 from J; bases not matched to a gene: 7. The CDR3 contains 15 residues. From germline, CDR1 is MGHRA and CDR2 YSYEKL. DNA for the CDR3: TGCGCCAGCAGGCGGACAGGGGGCCGGGTCGGGGAGCTGTTTTTT. Translated: CASRRTGGRVGELFF.